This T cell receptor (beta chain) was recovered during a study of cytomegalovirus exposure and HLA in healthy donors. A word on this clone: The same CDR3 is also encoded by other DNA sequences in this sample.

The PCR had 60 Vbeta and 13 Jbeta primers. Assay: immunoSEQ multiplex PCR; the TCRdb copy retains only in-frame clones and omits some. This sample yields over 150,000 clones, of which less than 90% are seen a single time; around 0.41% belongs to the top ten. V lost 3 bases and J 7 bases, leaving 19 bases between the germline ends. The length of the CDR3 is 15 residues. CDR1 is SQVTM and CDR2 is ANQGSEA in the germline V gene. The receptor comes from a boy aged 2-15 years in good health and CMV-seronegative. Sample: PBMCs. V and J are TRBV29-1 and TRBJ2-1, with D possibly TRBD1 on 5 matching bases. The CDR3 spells CSVELEQGIVNEQFF. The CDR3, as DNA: TGCAGCGTTGAGTTAGAGCAGGGTATCGTAAATGAGCAGTTCTTC.